These 32 T cell receptor beta chains came from one sample sequenced in a study of T cells in Graves' hyperthyroidism and ophthalmopathy. The TCR beta CDR3 regions underwent amplification using RNA transcripts as the source. Using the HTBI primer set, a first-round RT-PCR was run on the TCR CDR3. TCRdb processed the multiplex PCR reads anew with MiXCR; each CDR3 protein has one entry. The repertoire holds under 130,000 distinct CDR3 sequences, with roughly 47% as singletons. The sequenced material came from blood. The source is a man aged 35 to 55 with Graves' hyperthyroidism.

The chain recombines TRBV25-1 with TRBJ2-3; maybe TRBD1 (5 bases). The CDR3 length is 14 residues. Trimming took 11 bases from V and 1 from J, leaving 16 bases between them. Germline loops: CDR1 MGHDK, CDR2 SYGVNS. CDR3 bases: TGTGCCTGGACCTTAGTAGGGGGCACAGATACGCAGTATTTT. Its translation: CAWTLVGGTDTQYF.

The chain employs TRBV15 and TRBJ2-6; TRBD1 might be the D (5 bases). The CDR3 is 13 amino acids. Germline values: CDR1 LNHNV, CDR2 YYDKDF (reference sequence). V was cut by 0 bases and J by 18 bases, with 15 bases left in between. CDR3 loop: CATSRDRSSGATF. For the CDR3, the DNA is TGTGCCACCAGCAGAGATCGGAGCTCTGGGGCGACTTTC.

With respect to this clonotype: Since a much larger clone is just one base distant, this may be a read error. The V call is TRBV14, the J call TRBJ2-7, with TRBD2 matching over 9 bases. Trimming took 6 bases from V and 3 from J; bases not matched to a gene: 6. CDR3 length: 14 residues. Germline V gene data show CDR1 as SGHDN and CDR2 as FVKESK. Here the CDR3 DNA reads TGTGCCAGCAGTGTTAGCGGGAGTAGCTACGAGCAGTACTTC. This encodes CASSVSGSSYEQYF.

This clonotype was detected ten times or more. The chain carries TRBV5-1 and TRBJ1-5; D not certain. Germline loops: CDR1 SGHRS, CDR2 YFSETQ. Between the trimmed V and J ends, which lost 0 bases and 7 bases, there was a span of 11 bases. The CDR3 is 14 residues long. CDR3 sequence reads: CASSLEGFGQPQHF. In DNA form, the CDR3 reads TGCGCCAGCAGCTTGGAAGGGTTTGGGCAGCCCCAGCATTTT.

The V call is TRBV10-3, the J call TRBJ2-1; 12 bases line up with TRBD2. V lost 4 bases to trimming and J lost 11 bases; unmatched junction nucleotides: 12. The CDR3 runs to 16 residues. Germline CDR1 and CDR2: ENHRY and SYGVKD. The CDR3 DNA is TGTGCCATCAGTGTCTTCCTAGCGGGAGGGTCGGGGAAGCAGTTCTTC. Residues: CAISVFLAGGSGKQFF.

This clonotype has a count of ten or more. This sequence joins TRBV15 and TRBJ2-1; 9 nucleotides match TRBD2. The V segment lost 3 bases and the J segment 1 base; nucleotides outside the gene matches: 7. This CDR3 region has 17 residues. Germline V gene data show CDR1 as LNHNV and CDR2 as YYDKDF (reference sequence). The CDR3 sequence: CATSRGKSGRSYNEQFF. The CDR3 nucleotides read TGTGCCACCAGCAGGGGGAAAAGCGGGAGGTCCTACAATGAGCAGTTCTTC. Combining the CDR3 with reference TRBV15 and TRBJ2-1 gives the whole variable domain DAMVIQNPRYQVTQFGKPVTLSCSQTLNHNVMYWYQQKSSQAPKLLFHYYDKDFNNEADTPDNFQSRRPNTSFCFLDIRSPGLGDTAMYLCATSRGKSGRSYNEQFFGPGTRLTVL.

This chain connects TRBV24-1 to TRBJ1-6; 9 bases fit TRBD1. J gave up 9 bases and V 11 bases, and 4 bases lay outside the gene matches. Looked up from germline, CDR1 is KGHDR and CDR2 is SFDVKD. The CDR3 extends over 12 amino acids. Here the CDR3 reads CAIPGQGSPLHF. DNA for the CDR3: TGTGCCATTCCGGGACAGGGTTCACCCCTCCACTTT.

The chain links TRBV2 to TRBJ2-3; 7 bases map to TRBD2. The germline V gene encodes CDR1 SNHLY and CDR2 FYNNEI. This CDR3 has 15 residues. Germline trimming cut 7 bases from V and 11 bases from J; bases unmatched to any gene: 18. The CDR3 nucleotides read TGTGCCAGCACCTCCGGGGCTAGCGGTTACAATGAGCAGTATTTT. Protein sequence: CASTSGASGYNEQYF.

About this clonotype itself: This may arise from a read error, as a much more abundant clone is one base away. This rearrangement joins TRBV24-1 to TRBJ2-1; TRBD1 matches at 9 bases. CDR1 is KGHDR and CDR2 is SFDVKD in the germline V gene. This CDR3 spans 16 amino acids. The junction had 15 bases not matched to a gene; V was cut back by 9 bases and J by 7 bases. CDR3 residues: CATGNNPGTGSNEQFF. DNA of the CDR3: TGTGCCACCGGTAATAACCCGGGGACAGGGAGTAATGAGCAGTTCTTC.

There are many counts of this clonotype. The V and J genes are TRBV7-3 and TRBJ2-1; D remains unclear. The CDR3 consists of 16 residues. Trimming pared 2 bases from V and 0 bases from J, leaving 11 bases between. Germline V gene lookup returns CDR1 SGHTA and CDR2 FQGTGA. This chain's CDR3 is CASSLDGLNSYNEQFF. In DNA, the CDR3 is TGTGCCAGCAGCTTAGACGGATTGAACTCCTACAATGAGCAGTTCTTC.

This clonotype was counted a few times. CDR3 nucleotides: TGTGCCAGCCGTCCTTGGCCTAGTACAGATACGCAGTATTTT. This sequence encodes CASRPWPSTDTQYF. The chain carries TRBV25-1 and TRBJ2-3; no definite D call. Trimming took off 8 bases at V and 3 bases at J, with 15 bases between the two ends. The CDR3 is 14 residues long. Per the germline V gene, CDR1 is MGHDK and CDR2 is SYGVNS. The entire variable domain, with the rest obtained from reference TRBV25-1 and TRBJ2-3, is as follows: EADIYQTPRYLVIGTGKKITLECSQTMGHDKMYWYQQDPGMELHLIHYSYGVNSTEKGDLSSESTVSRIRTEHFPLTLESARPSHTSQYLCASRPWPSTDTQYFGPGTRLTVL.

Many counts were recorded for this clonotype. The rearrangement uses TRBV12-3 or TRBV12-4 and TRBJ1-2; D gene unclear. Between the trimmed V and J ends, which lost 5 bases and 8 bases, there was a span of 12 bases. This CDR3 has 12 residues. In DNA, the CDR3 is TGTGCCAGCAGTCGGGGTCCCGGCGGCTACACCTTC. Translated, it gives CASSRGPGGYTF.

About this clonotype itself: One end of the junction is discordant with germline, which a read error may explain. The J gene is TRBJ2-3, the V gene TRBV7-3; 9 bases map to TRBD2. CDR1 SGHTA and CDR2 FQGTGA come from the germline V gene. This CDR3 contains 14 residues. The CDR3 is CASSPSGKTDTQRF. CDR3 coding DNA: TGTGCCAGCAGCCCTAGCGGGAAGACAGATACGCAGCGTTTT.

A word on this clonotype: A much larger clone sits a single nucleotide away, making a read error possible. V gene TRBV2 combines with J gene TRBJ2-1; 9 bases map to TRBD1. This CDR3 contains 12 residues. CDR1 and CDR2 (germline): SNHLY, FYNNEI. DNA for the CDR3: TGTGCCAGCGGTTCGGACAGGGGCAGGCAGCTCTTC. Translated: CASGSDRGRQLF.

This clonotype was seen many times. The chain joins TRBV6-1 to TRBJ1-4; TRBD1 aligns across 10 bases. The CDR3 is made up of 14 amino acids. In germline, CDR1 is MNHNS, CDR2 SASEGT. V shed 4 bases, J shed 7 bases, and the junction held 3 bases outside the gene matches. CDR3 sequence: CASSVWTGGEKLFF. For the CDR3, the DNA is TGTGCCAGCAGTGTATGGACAGGGGGTGAAAAACTGTTTTTT.

Many counts were recorded for this clonotype. V gene TRBV6-5 combines with J gene TRBJ2-3; D is uncertain. Trimming took 7 bases from V and 1 from J, leaving 12 bases between them. The CDR3 consists of 14 residues. The germline gives CDR1 MNHEY, CDR2 SVGAGI. In DNA form, the CDR3 reads TGTGCCAGCAAACGGAGAAAGGGCACAGATACGCAGTATTTT. Residues: CASKRRKGTDTQYF.

The chain has TRBV7-8 and TRBJ2-3, with 9 bases lining up with TRBD1. The CDR3 consists of 15 residues. CDR1 SGHVS and CDR2 FQNEAQ come from the germline V gene. The V gene end was trimmed by 11 bases and the J gene end by 2 bases; junction bases not matched to a gene: 11. The CDR3 sequence: CAWIIRDRATDTQYF. CDR3 bases: TGTGCCTGGATTATCCGGGACAGGGCCACAGATACGCAGTATTTT.

The sample holds many counts of this clonotype. This rearrangement joins TRBV19 to TRBJ1-4; tentative D call: TRBD1 (6 bases). Germline CDR1 LNHDA, CDR2 SQIVND (reference sequence). V was clipped by 5 bases and J by 1 base, with 14 bases between them. The CDR3 runs 16 residues. The CDR3 coding sequence is TGTGCCAGTAGTCATCGCCCAGGGGTAACTAATGAAAAACTGTTTTTT. Translation gives CASSHRPGVTNEKLFF.

The V call is TRBV15, the J call TRBJ1-5; D call uncertain. The CDR3 is 13 residues long. V lost 3 bases, J lost 7 bases, and 10 bases lay in between. Germline V CDR1 and CDR2: LNHNV, YYDKDF (reference sequence). The CDR3 nucleotides read TGTGCCACCAGCAGGATAGGCTTGCAGCCCCAGCATTTT. This sequence encodes CATSRIGLQPQHF.

This clonotype has at least ten counts. The chain links TRBV5-1 to TRBJ1-1; the D is unclear. The germline gives CDR1 SGHRS, CDR2 YFSETQ. This CDR3 region has 14 residues. Trimming removed 1 base at V and 5 bases at J, with 12 bases between. CDR3 in amino acids: CASSLISEPTEAFF. The CDR3 DNA sequence: TGCGCCAGCAGCTTGATCTCCGAACCGACTGAAGCTTTCTTT.

This clonotype came up many times. The chain couples TRBV20-1 to TRBJ1-5, with D uncertain. Trimming removed 6 bases at V and 7 bases at J, with 13 bases between. The CDR3 has 12 residues. Germline CDR1 and CDR2: DFQATT and SNEGSKA (reference sequence). CDR3 loop: CSASQEEQPQHF. In DNA, the CDR3 is TGCAGTGCCAGCCAGGAGGAACAGCCCCAGCATTTT.

This clonotype was seen more than once but under ten times. The V call is TRBV28, the J call TRBJ1-5; maybe TRBD1 (6 bases). Germline loops: CDR1 MDHEN, CDR2 SYDVKM. The CDR3 runs 13 residues. V was cut by 5 bases and J by 3 bases, with 8 bases left in between. This chain's CDR3 is CASSTGNNQPQHF. CDR3 DNA sequence: TGTGCCAGCAGTACAGGGAACAATCAGCCCCAGCATTTT. Full variable domain (outside the CDR3, taken from reference TRBV28 and TRBJ1-5): DVKVTQSSRYLVKRTGEKVFLECVQDMDHENMFWYRQDPGLGLRLIYFSYDVKMKEKGDIPEGYSVSREKKERFSLILESASTNQTSMYLCASSTGNNQPQHFGDGTRLSIL.

This clonotype showed up many times. This chain uses TRBV7-6 with TRBJ1-4, with 7 bases fitting TRBD1. Germline values: CDR1 SGHVS, CDR2 FNYEAQ. Germline trimming cut 4 bases from V and 5 bases from J; bases unmatched to any gene: 7. This CDR3 region has 15 residues. CDR3 DNA: TGTGCCAGCAGCTCAGGGGGATCTGGAAATGAAAAACTGTTTTTT. This gives the protein CASSSGGSGNEKLFF.

The chain couples TRBV7-2 to TRBJ1-2; TRBD1 matches at 12 bases. With 3 bases clipped from V and 6 bases from J, the junction kept 5 bases outside the gene matches. The CDR3 sequence is 15 residues long. Germline V lookup: CDR1 SGHTA, CDR2 FQGNSA. This CDR3 is CASSFVGQGAHGYTF. The DNA of the CDR3 is TGTGCCAGCAGCTTTGTGGGACAGGGGGCCCATGGCTACACCTTC.

This clonotype has at least ten counts. The chain links TRBV6-5 to TRBJ2-1, with TRBD2 as a possible D gene (5 bases). CDR3 length equals 14 residues. Per germline, CDR1 MNHEY and CDR2 SVGAGI. The V end was cut by 0 bases, the J end by 2 bases, with 5 bases between. The CDR3 nucleotides are TGTGCCAGCAGTTACTCGAGGGCCTACAATGAGCAGTTCTTC. It codes for CASSYSRAYNEQFF.

This chain joins TRBV24-1 and TRBJ2-6; D possibly corresponds to TRBD1 (6 bases). Trimming removed 0 bases from V and 11 bases from J, with 22 bases in between. CDR1 and CDR2 from the germline V gene are KGHDR and SFDVKD. CDR3 size: 18 residues. CDR3 protein: CATSDLQGVEQGSYVLTF. CDR3 bases: TGTGCCACCAGTGATTTGCAGGGTGTAGAGCAGGGGTCCTACGTCCTGACTTTC.

This chain links TRBV10-1 with TRBJ2-7, with D possibly matching TRBD1 (5 bases). V was trimmed by 4 bases and J by 3 bases, leaving 10 bases between them. CDR1 WNHNN and CDR2 SYGVQD come from the germline V gene (reference sequence). The CDR3 spans 13 residues. CDR3: CASSGQQLYEQYF. In DNA, the CDR3 is TGCGCCAGCAGTGGACAGCAACTCTACGAGCAGTACTTC.

This clonotype was seen ten or more times. The rearrangement uses TRBV20-1 and TRBJ1-5; D unclear. Trimming took off 5 bases at V and 5 bases at J, with 10 bases between the two ends. There are 12 residues in the CDR3. Per germline, CDR1 DFQATT and CDR2 SNEGSKA (reference sequence). The CDR3 sequence: CSALDGDQPQHF. CDR3 bases: TGCAGTGCTCTGGACGGTGATCAGCCCCAGCATTTT.

The chain combines TRBV7-9 with TRBJ2-7; the match to TRBD2 covers 7 bases. Trimming took 6 bases from V and 2 from J; bases not matched to a gene: 4. Looked up from germline, CDR1 is SEHNR and CDR2 is FQNEAQ (reference sequence). This CDR3 has 13 residues. As DNA, the CDR3 is TGTGCCAGCAGAGCCGGACTAGCCTACGAGCAGTACTTC. Its protein product is CASRAGLAYEQYF.

In this sample, this clonotype turned up many times. V usage is TRBV2 and J usage is TRBJ1-1, with TRBD1 identical over 7 bases. The J segment lost 1 base and the V segment lost 11 bases, leaving 7 bases of the junction unmatched. The CDR3 covers 13 residues. The germline gives CDR1 SNHLY, CDR2 FYNNEI. The CDR3 protein is CAVLGGQNTEAFF. The CDR3 DNA is TGTGCCGTCCTAGGGGGCCAGAACACTGAAGCTTTCTTT.

This clonotype has a count of ten or more. The rearrangement links TRBV12-3 or TRBV12-4 to TRBJ1-2, with 9 positions matching TRBD1. V was pared by 3 bases and J by 5 bases, with 7 bases of the junction left unmatched. The CDR3 is 15 amino acids. The CDR3 loop is CASSLGQGLFYGYTF. In nucleotides, the CDR3 is TGTGCCAGCAGTTTGGGACAGGGTTTATTTTATGGCTACACCTTC.

The chain joins TRBV7-2 to TRBJ2-3; 9 nucleotides agree with TRBD1. Germline V gives CDR1 SGHTA, CDR2 FQGNSA. The J segment lost 11 bases and the V segment lost 3 bases, leaving 12 bases of the junction unmatched. The CDR3 has 15 residues. CDR3 coding DNA: TGTGCCAGCAGCTTGGACAGGGGTAGGGGCAATGAGCAGTATTTT. Its protein is CASSLDRGRGNEQYF.